This entry features one T cell receptor beta chain sequence. TCR beta sequencing was performed on blood CD8+ and CD4+ T cells. Reverse transcription of about 0.5 to 1 ug RNA used random hexamers. Each CDR3 protein is one row after TCRdb ran MiXCR on the immunoSEQ multiplex PCR reads. The sample lists nearly 110,000 distinct CDR3 sequences, roughly 94% occurring once. This CDR3 has 13 amino acids. The V gene's germline CDR1 is MGHDK and CDR2 SYGVNS. V lost 6 bases to trimming and J lost 9 bases, with 15 bases between them. This sample is part of a study of CD8 T cells in Susac syndrome. This sequence was found in a human donor with Susac syndrome. Specimen: CD8+ T cells from PBMCs. V is TRBV25-1 and J is TRBJ2-1, with a possible D match to TRBD1 (6 bases). CDR3 DNA sequence: TGTGCCAGCAGAGACCCACAGGGCCTTGAGCAGTTCTTC. Translating it yields CASRDPQGLEQFF.